This TCR beta chain was captured by sequencing in a study of radiotherapy plus CTLA-4 blockade in lung cancer. Study context: Objective responses were seen in around 19% of patients, disease control in 25% to 35%.

Details on this clone: No antigen is known for it.

Study observations and caveats: Best predicting response, reportedly, were early blood T cell clone dynamics, with interferon-beta. Radiotherapy with ipilimumab was followed by blood expansion of tumor-derived clones.

The CDR3 loop spans 15 amino acids. Per germline, CDR1 SGDLS and CDR2 YYNGEE. V gave up 4 bases and J gave up 2 bases; unmatched junction bases: 6. In chemo-refractory metastatic non-small-cell lung cancer, patients got ipilimumab CTLA-4 blockade together with focal radiation. Generated by immunoSEQ multiplex PCR, the TCRdb table keeps only in-frame clones and is missing some. The sample carries about 59,000 clones, approximately 65% recorded once. This clonotype originated in a human donor with non-small cell lung cancer whose response to radiotherapy plus ipilimumab could not be evaluated. Sequences were derived from peripheral blood, sampled from a patient treated with radiotherapy plus ipilimumab. The chain links TRBV9 to TRBJ2-1, with 7 bases aligning to TRBD2. The CDR3: CASSPSGETYNEQFF. The CDR3 nucleotides read TGTGCCAGCAGCCCGAGCGGGGAGACCTACAATGAGCAGTTCTTC.